The rows below give T cell receptor beta chains drawn from one sample of a study of shared T cell receptors in the human thymus. Using immunoSEQ multiplex PCR, the repertoire was profiled, and TCRdb retains in-frame clones only, with some absent. The table records hundreds of thousands of clones, approximately 95% of them present only once. The sequenced material came from thymocytes. Every receptor here comes from a human donor. Both conserved end residues are part of each CDR3. Each record gives: D gene, J gene, clone size, V gene, CDR3 DNA, CDR3 protein. The D gene is left open where the match is weak. Not all rows give a size; the values are once, few, many and, for expanded clones, a class.

D: TRBD1; J: TRBJ1-2; size: NA; V: TRBV7-7; DNA: TGTGCTAGCAGCCCCGGGACAGTCGACTATGGCTACACCTTC; CDR3: CASSPGTVDYGYTF
D: NA; J: TRBJ2-3; size: NA; V: TRBV7-6; DNA: TGTGCCAGCAGCCCCGGTTACGGGACCCGCACAGATACGCAGTATTTT; CDR3: CASSPGYGTRTDTQYF
D: NA; J: TRBJ1-1; size: NA; V: TRBV29-1; DNA: TGCAGCGTTGACAGATTGAACACTGAAGCTTTCTTT; CDR3: CSVDRLNTEAFF
D: NA; J: TRBJ2-5; size: NA; V: TRBV9; DNA: TGTGCCAGCAGCGAGGGGGTAGCGGGAGAGACCCAGTACTTC; CDR3: CASSEGVAGETQYF
D: TRBD2; J: TRBJ2-7; size: NA; V: TRBV11-2; DNA: TGTGCCAGCAGCTTTAGGTACGCGGGAGGAGGGACTGCCTACGAGCAGTACTTC; CDR3: CASSFRYAGGGTAYEQYF
D: NA; J: TRBJ2-2; size: NA; V: TRBV14; DNA: TGTGCCAGCAGCCATGTGGCCATCTCGAACACCGGGGAGCTGTTTTTT; CDR3: CASSHVAISNTGELFF
D: NA; J: TRBJ2-2; size: NA; V: TRBV27; DNA: TGTGCCAGCAGCCGAGGAATGAAGCAGGGGAGGACCGGGGAGCTGTTTTTT; CDR3: CASSRGMKQGRTGELFF
D: NA; J: TRBJ2-7; size: NA; V: TRBV4-3; DNA: TGCGCCAGCAGCCCGACAGAGAACTACGAGCAGTACTTC; CDR3: CASSPTENYEQYF
D: NA; J: TRBJ1-1; size: NA; V: TRBV7-9; DNA: TGTGCCAGCAGCCAACCCGGGGGTCACCGGGCCCCCACTGAAGCTTTCTTT; CDR3: CASSQPGGHRAPTEAFF
D: NA; J: TRBJ2-7; size: NA; V: TRBV10-3; DNA: TGTGCCATCAGTGGAGACAGATACTACGAGCAGTACTTC; CDR3: CAISGDRYYEQYF
D: TRBD1; J: TRBJ2-3; size: NA; V: TRBV27; DNA: TGTGCCAGCAGTTTTCAGGGGGATTTTTATTTT; CDR3: CASSFQGDFYF
D: NA; J: TRBJ1-6; size: NA; V: TRBV4-2; DNA: TGTGCCAGCAGCCAAGATGCGGCCAGGGAAGTAAGTTCACCCCTCCACTTT; CDR3: CASSQDAAREVSSPLHF
D: NA; J: TRBJ1-1; size: NA; V: TRBV7-9; DNA: TGTGCCAGCAGCTATACAGGGTTACACACTGAAGCTTTCTTT; CDR3: CASSYTGLHTEAFF
D: TRBD1; J: TRBJ1-3; size: NA; V: TRBV9; DNA: TGTGCCAGCAGCGCGGAGACAGGGAACCTTACTTGCTCTGGAAACACCATATATTTT; CDR3: CASSAETGNLTCSGNTIYF
D: NA; J: TRBJ2-1; size: NA; V: TRBV7-6; DNA: TGTGCCAGCAGCTTAGGCGGGCCCTCCTACAATGAGCAGTTCTTC; CDR3: CASSLGGPSYNEQFF
D: TRBD1; J: TRBJ2-6; size: NA; V: TRBV30; DNA: TGTGCCTGGAGTGCGTTCCGGGACAGGGGAAGTATGGGCTCTGGGGCCAACGTCCTGACTTTC; CDR3: CAWSAFRDRGSMGSGANVLTF
D: TRBD2; J: TRBJ2-3; size: NA; V: TRBV7-2; DNA: TGTGCCAGCAGCTTAGAGGGGGGGACTAGCGGGAGGCTGGTAGATACGCAGTATTTT; CDR3: CASSLEGGTSGRLVDTQYF
D: TRBD2; J: TRBJ2-7; size: NA; V: TRBV5-1; DNA: TGCGCCAGCAGCCCCCCCGCCAGGACTAGCGGTCCTTGGTCCTACGAGCAGTACTTC; CDR3: CASSPPARTSGPWSYEQYF
D: NA; J: TRBJ2-7; size: once; V: TRBV6-5; DNA: TGTGCCAGCAGTTACTCGAATGGCAGGACCTACGAGCAGTACTTC; CDR3: CASSYSNGRTYEQYF
D: NA; J: TRBJ1-1; size: NA; V: TRBV9; DNA: TGTGCCAGCAGCGTAGACCCGGGACAAGACCTGCGGGACTTT; CDR3: CASSVDPGQDLRDF
D: NA; J: TRBJ1-5; size: NA; V: TRBV15; DNA: TGTGCCACCAGTCCCACAAAAGTTTGCAATCAGCCCCAGCATTTT; CDR3: CATSPTKVCNQPQHF
D: NA; J: TRBJ2-1; size: NA; V: TRBV7-2; DNA: TGTGCCAGCAGCTTAGTAAGGGGCGCTATCCCTGACAATGAGCAGTTCTTC; CDR3: CASSLVRGAIPDNEQFF
D: TRBD2; J: TRBJ2-7; size: NA; V: TRBV7-8; DNA: TGTGCCAGCAGCTTCTCCGGGACTAGCTTCTCCCCCCCGACCTACGAGCAGTACTTC; CDR3: CASSFSGTSFSPPTYEQYF
D: NA; J: TRBJ2-1; size: NA; V: TRBV28; DNA: TGTGCCAGCAGTTATTCATGGGGCTTCTACAATGAGCAGTTCTTC; CDR3: CASSYSWGFYNEQFF
D: NA; J: TRBJ2-3; size: NA; V: TRBV5-1; DNA: TGCGCCAGCAGCTTCAGCGGGAGCACAGATACGCAGTATTTT; CDR3: CASSFSGSTDTQYF
D: NA; J: TRBJ1-1; size: NA; V: TRBV6-1; DNA: TGTGCCAGCAGTGAAGCTTTCTTT; CDR3: CASSEAFF
D: NA; J: TRBJ2-7; size: NA; V: TRBV7-2; DNA: TGTGCCAGCAGCCAACGGGGGCCAAACTACACCTACGAGCAGTACTTC; CDR3: CASSQRGPNYTYEQYF
D: NA; J: TRBJ2-7; size: NA; V: TRBV2; DNA: TGTGCCAGCAGCGGACAGACGCCTTACGAGCAGTACTTC; CDR3: CASSGQTPYEQYF
D: NA; J: TRBJ2-7; size: NA; V: TRBV6-6; DNA: TGTGCCAGCAGTTCCCTCGGAGTGGTAGGGTACTTC; CDR3: CASSSLGVVGYF
D: TRBD1; J: TRBJ2-6; size: once; V: TRBV30; DNA: TGTGCCCTTTCCGGGACAGCAAGTTTCTTCTCTGGGGCCAACGTCCTGACTTTC; CDR3: CALSGTASFFSGANVLTF
D: NA; J: TRBJ2-7; size: NA; V: TRBV10-3; DNA: TGTGCCATCAGTGACGGACAGCCCTACGAGCAGTACTTC; CDR3: CAISDGQPYEQYF
D: NA; J: TRBJ2-7; size: NA; V: TRBV20-1; DNA: TGCAGTGCGCGGGCCTTCGACGAGCAGTACTTC; CDR3: CSARAFDEQYF
D: TRBD1; J: TRBJ2-7; size: NA; V: TRBV27; DNA: TGTGCCAGCAGTACCCGGACAGGGTGGAAAGTGAGCTCCTACGAGCAGTACTTC; CDR3: CASSTRTGWKVSSYEQYF
D: NA; J: TRBJ2-7; size: NA; V: TRBV28; DNA: TGTGCCAGCAGCCTAACCCTCTCGGCAGGGGCCTACGAGCAGTACTTC; CDR3: CASSLTLSAGAYEQYF
D: NA; J: TRBJ1-2; size: NA; V: TRBV9; DNA: TGTGCCAGCAGCGTATTCAAGGGTGTCCCTAGCTATGGCTACACCTTC; CDR3: CASSVFKGVPSYGYTF
D: TRBD1; J: TRBJ1-2; size: NA; V: TRBV27; DNA: TGTGCCAGCAGTCCGTACAGGGGGCGTTCATATGGCTACACCTTC; CDR3: CASSPYRGRSYGYTF
D: NA; J: TRBJ2-7; size: NA; V: TRBV28; DNA: TGTGCCAGCACTGAGGGGGGGAGAGGGTCGGGCGAGCAGTACTTC; CDR3: CASTEGGRGSGEQYF
D: NA; J: TRBJ2-2; size: NA; V: TRBV27; DNA: TGTGCCAGCAGTTACAGGAACACCGGGGAGCTGTTTTTT; CDR3: CASSYRNTGELFF
D: TRBD2; J: TRBJ2-1; size: NA; V: TRBV6-4; DNA: TGTGCCAGCAGTGAACTAGCGGGATCAGGGGACCGTGAGCAGTTCTTC; CDR3: CASSELAGSGDREQFF
D: NA; J: TRBJ1-2; size: once; V: TRBV27; DNA: TGTGCCAGCAGTTTATCTCCCTGTGGGGGGGGCTATGGCTACACCTTC; CDR3: CASSLSPCGGGYGYTF
D: NA; J: TRBJ2-1; size: NA; V: TRBV16; DNA: TGTGCCAGCAGCCCCGGCAGGGATGGGTACTACAATGAGCAGTTCTTC; CDR3: CASSPGRDGYYNEQFF
D: NA; J: TRBJ2-1; size: NA; V: TRBV2; DNA: TGTGCCAGCAGAAGACGGGAGCAGTTCTTC; CDR3: CASRRREQFF
D: NA; J: TRBJ2-7; size: NA; V: TRBV6-1; DNA: TGTGCCAGCAGTGAAGCACGGCCCGCAGTTCTCTACGAGCAGTACTTC; CDR3: CASSEARPAVLYEQYF
D: TRBD1; J: TRBJ2-7; size: once; V: TRBV28; DNA: TGTGCCAGCAAACGCCGGAAGGGACAGGGTATCGCATTCTCTGGGGAGCAGTACTTC; CDR3: CASKRRKGQGIAFSGEQYF
D: NA; J: TRBJ2-5; size: once; V: TRBV13; DNA: TGTGCCAGCAGCGCTTTACCGGGCCTTCCTCCTCCGGGAGAGACCCAGTACTTC; CDR3: CASSALPGLPPPGETQYF
D: NA; J: TRBJ2-7; size: NA; V: TRBV27; DNA: TGTGCCAGCAGTTTATACGGGGACAACTCCTACGAGCAGTACTTC; CDR3: CASSLYGDNSYEQYF
D: NA; J: TRBJ2-1; size: NA; V: TRBV5-1; DNA: TGCGCCAGCAGCCCGGGGGTCTCCCCCAATGACAATGAGCAGTTCTTC; CDR3: CASSPGVSPNDNEQFF
D: TRBD2; J: TRBJ2-7; size: NA; V: TRBV27; DNA: TGTGCCAGCAGCGGACTAGCCCCCCTTTACGAGCAGTACTTC; CDR3: CASSGLAPLYEQYF